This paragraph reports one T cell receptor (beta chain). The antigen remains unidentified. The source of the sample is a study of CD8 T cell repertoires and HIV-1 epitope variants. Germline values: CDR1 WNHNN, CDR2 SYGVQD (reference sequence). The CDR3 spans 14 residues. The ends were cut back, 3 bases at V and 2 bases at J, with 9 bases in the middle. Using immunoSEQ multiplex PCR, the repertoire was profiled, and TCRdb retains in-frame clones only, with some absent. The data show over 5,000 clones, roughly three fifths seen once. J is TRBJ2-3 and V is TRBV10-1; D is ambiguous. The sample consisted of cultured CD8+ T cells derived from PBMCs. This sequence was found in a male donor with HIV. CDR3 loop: CASSEGGITDTQYF. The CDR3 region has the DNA TGCGCCAGCAGTGAAGGTGGGATCACAGATACGCAGTATTTT.